These 14 T cell receptor beta chains were sequenced from one sample in a study of blood T cell repertoires in COVID-19 (dated by TCRdb to 2020 to 2022). The library came from the immunoSEQ multiplex PCR assay. In its TCRdb copy, this immuneACCESS table keeps in-frame sequences only and misses some clones. Where compared with another copy, unresolved V genes explain less than half of these, and the others have no known cause. The sample records approximately 210,000 clones, around 87% of which are singletons. The leading ten clones occupy about 7% of the sample. Sample: PBMCs or T cells enriched from blood (not recorded which). All receptors derive from a man younger than 45 in a cohort exposed to, infected with or recovered from COVID-19 (not recorded which).

The V gene is TRBV28, the J gene TRBJ1-5; the D gene is possibly TRBD1 (5 bases). Trimming stripped 2 bases from V and 4 bases from J, with 6 bases between. This CDR3 is 13 amino acids long. CDR1 and CDR2 from the germline V gene are MDHEN and SYDVKM. CDR3: CASSLKGNQPQHF. DNA for the CDR3: TGTGCCAGCAGTTTAAAGGGGAATCAGCCCCAGCATTTT.

This sequence joins TRBV27 and TRBJ2-7, with D tentatively TRBD1 (6 bases). V was clipped by 3 bases and J by 1 base, with 13 bases between them. This CDR3 is built from 15 residues. Germline loops: CDR1 MNHEY, CDR2 SMNVEV (reference sequence). This CDR3 reads CASSLVEGQSYEQYF. The CDR3 DNA reads TGTGCCAGCAGTTTGGTTGAGGGACAATCCTACGAGCAGTACTTC.

The V gene is TRBV28, the J gene TRBJ2-7; D is unclear. Germline V gene data show CDR1 as MDHEN and CDR2 as SYDVKM. The CDR3 runs 13 residues. V lost 6 bases, J lost 3 bases, and 12 bases lay in between. The DNA for the CDR3 is TGTGCCAGCAGCCCTCCCGCAGTCTACGAGCAGTACTTC. It yields the protein CASSPPAVYEQYF.

This chain joins TRBV4-1 and TRBJ1-2; the D gene is possibly TRBD1 (5 bases). Per the germline V gene, CDR1 is MGHRA and CDR2 is YSYEKL. V lost 1 base, J lost 1 base, and 10 bases lay in between. This CDR3 spans 15 amino acids. CDR3 amino acids: CASSQAATDNYGYTF. CDR3 nucleotide sequence: TGCGCCAGCAGCCAAGCCGCGACAGATAACTATGGCTACACCTTC.

The chain has TRBV6-4 and TRBJ1-2, with 7 nucleotides matching TRBD1. This CDR3 is built from 15 residues. With V trimmed by 4 bases and J by 3 bases, 8 bases remained unmatched. Germline loops: CDR1 MRHNA, CDR2 SNTAGT. The CDR3: CASSVEFTGDYGYTF. The CDR3 region has the DNA TGTGCCAGCAGTGTGGAGTTTACAGGGGACTATGGCTACACCTTC.

The chain joins TRBV5-4 to TRBJ2-1; TRBD2 matches at 8 bases. Germline V gene data show CDR1 as SGHNT and CDR2 as YYREEE (reference sequence). This CDR3 is built from 17 residues. Trimming took 3 bases from V and 8 from J; bases not matched to a gene: 16. In DNA form, the CDR3 reads TGTGCCAGCAGCTCCTACGTCGGAGCGGGAGCCATCGATGAGCAGTTCTTC. This sequence encodes CASSSYVGAGAIDEQFF. The full variable domain, its missing parts supplied by reference TRBV5-4 and TRBJ2-1, is ETGVTQSPTHLIKTRGQQVTLRCSSQSGHNTVSWYQQALGQGPQFIFQYYREEENGRGNFPPRFSGLQFPNYSSELNVNALELDDSALYLCASSSYVGAGAIDEQFFGPGTRLTVL.

V is TRBV7-2 and J is TRBJ2-7; TRBD2 agrees at 12 bases. Trimming cost V 5 bases and J 5 bases; bases outside gene matches: 10. Looked up from germline, CDR1 is SGHTA and CDR2 is FQGNSA. The CDR3 covers 16 residues. In nucleotides, the CDR3 is TGTGCCAGCAGCGCCCGACTAGCGGGAGCGTCCAACGAGCAGTACTTC. It is translated as CASSARLAGASNEQYF.

This clone was detected only once. The CDR3 spells CASSLTASGRYEQYF. CDR3 DNA sequence: TGTGCCAGCAGCTTAACGGCTAGCGGAAGATACGAGCAGTACTTC. The chain combines TRBV7-3 with TRBJ2-7; the match to TRBD2 covers 7 bases. The CDR3 sequence is 15 residues long. The V segment lost 0 bases and the J segment 4 bases; nucleotides outside the gene matches: 6. Germline CDR1 SGHTA, CDR2 FQGTGA.

The V and J genes are TRBV9 and TRBJ2-3, with TRBD1 as a possible D gene (6 bases). This CDR3 has 18 amino acids. Trimming shortened V by 2 bases and J by 2 bases, and 21 bases separated the two germline ends. The germline V gene encodes CDR1 SGDLS and CDR2 YYNGEE. CDR3 sequence: CASSVWAPDRSPTDTQYF. The CDR3 region has the DNA TGTGCCAGCAGCGTTTGGGCCCCTGACAGGTCTCCCACAGATACGCAGTATTTT.

This clone has just one count. The rearrangement uses TRBV29-1 and TRBJ2-2, with TRBD1 matching over 8 bases. Germline trimming cut 1 base from V and 5 bases from J; bases unmatched to any gene: 6. In germline, CDR1 is SQVTM, CDR2 ANQGSEA. The CDR3 totals 15 residues. The CDR3 sequence: CSVEGTGYGTGELFF. The CDR3 DNA follows: TGCAGCGTTGAAGGGACAGGGTATGGGACCGGGGAGCTGTTTTTT.

The chain joins TRBV19 to TRBJ1-1; a weak D match, TRBD1 (6 bases). Germline V lookup: CDR1 LNHDA, CDR2 SQIVND (reference sequence). Trimming removed 6 bases from V and 6 bases from J, with 8 bases in between. There are 11 residues in the CDR3. Written as DNA, the CDR3 is TGTGCCAGTAGGGCAGGGGCTGAAGCTTTCTTT. Its protein product is CASRAGAEAFF.

The V and J genes are TRBV6-2 or TRBV6-3 and TRBJ1-2; TRBD1 matches at 8 bases. CDR1 MNHEY and CDR2 SVGEGT come from the germline V gene. J gave up 6 bases and V 3 bases, and 9 bases lay outside the gene matches. This CDR3 spans 15 amino acids. The CDR3 reads CASSYSAGTGDGYTF. The CDR3 DNA reads TGTGCCAGCAGTTATTCAGCCGGGACAGGCGATGGCTACACCTTC.

The V and J genes are TRBV9 and TRBJ1-1; TRBD1 matches at 9 bases. J lost 2 bases, V lost 3 bases, and 14 bases had no gene match. CDR1 is SGDLS and CDR2 is YYNGEE in the germline V gene. The CDR3 consists of 18 residues. The CDR3 nucleotides are TGTGCCAGCAGCGCCAGCAGGACAGGGGATTACCGCAACACTGAAGCTTTCTTT. It is translated as CASSASRTGDYRNTEAFF. The full variable domain, completed using reference TRBV9 and TRBJ1-1, is DSGVTQTPKHLITATGQRVTLRCSPRSGDLSVYWYQQSLDQGLQFLIQYYNGEERAKGNILERFSAQQFPDLHSELNLSSLELGDSALYFCASSASRTGDYRNTEAFFGQGTRLTVV.

The chain employs TRBV28 and TRBJ2-7; TRBD1 agrees at 8 bases. Germline V gives CDR1 MDHEN, CDR2 SYDVKM. The CDR3 loop spans 16 amino acids. Trimming at V came to 3 bases and at J to 4 bases, leaving 11 bases not matched to a gene. Here the CDR3 reads CASSFFQGAIPYEQYF. The CDR3 bases are TGTGCCAGCAGTTTCTTCCAGGGGGCAATACCATACGAGCAGTACTTC.